The sequence of this TCR beta chain was determined in a study of blood T cell repertoires in COVID-19. Whole-study context: From the United States, Italy and Spain came samples of acute and convalescent COVID-19. The analysed material was cDNA or gDNA that came from T cells, B-cell-depleted T cells, or PBMCs.

V lost 9 bases and J 9 bases, leaving 6 bases between the germline ends. Germline V CDR1 and CDR2: MDHEN, SYDVKM. This CDR3 spans 10 amino acids. Per the authors' pipeline: Amplification with reference gene primers provided the estimates of nucleated cell counts. TCRdb's table, derived via immunoSEQ multiplex PCR, lists solely in-frame clones and lacks some. V, J and clone size are those of that table, while D and trimming were read from the DNA. The sample has some 200,000 clones; about 95% are singletons. This rearrangement joins TRBV28 to TRBJ1-6; D is perhaps TRBD1 (5 bases). The TCR comes from a young man with COVID-19, enrolled during active disease. The specimen was peripheral blood. The DNA of the CDR3 is TGTGCCAGTGGGGCTTCACCCCTCCACTTT. Translating it yields CASGASPLHF.